This TCR beta chain was sequenced during a study of CD8 T cells in Susac syndrome. CD8+ and CD4+ T cells circulating in blood were sequenced for TCR beta. Negative isolation yielded CD4+ and CD8+ T cells, and FACS enriched TEMRA cells. Study-wide results and caveats: The number of individuals included in the study's TCR sequencing and HLA analysis was acknowledged as relatively small.

V shed 5 bases and J 7 bases; nucleotides not matched to a gene: 9. This CDR3 comprises 14 residues. CDR1 is SGHAT, CDR2 FQNNGV, per germline. Random hexamers were used to reverse transcribe an amount of about 0.45 to 1 ug RNA. With immunoSEQ multiplex PCR, TCR beta CDR3 was amplified across 54 Vbeta and 13 Jbeta. TCRdb ran MiXCR on the immunoSEQ multiplex PCR reads and lists one entry per CDR3 protein. Of 250,000 to 300,000 distinct CDR3 sequences detected, more than 75% appear once; the ten largest clones hold about 0.11%. For this clonotype: Its target is unknown.

The sequenced material came from CD8+ T cells from PBMCs. The chain has TRBV11-2 and TRBJ2-7, with 9 bases lining up with TRBD1. The receptor comes from a human donor with multiple sclerosis. The CDR3 coding sequence is TGTGCCAGCAGCCAAAGGGACAGGGAGTGGGAGCAGTACTTC. Its protein is CASSQRDREWEQYF.